One and the same sample provided the 11 T cell receptor beta chains below, sequenced in a study of regulatory T cells in long-lasting Graves disease. To make TCR beta libraries, researchers used iRepertoire HTBI primers and Arm-PCR of CDR3 regions. TCRdb re-derived calls from the multiplex PCR reads in MiXCR, one entry per CDR3 protein. In the table there are about 540,000 distinct CDR3 sequences, roughly 14% of which are singletons. Regarding time point: newly diagnosed GD, antithyroid drugs for less than 3 months. RNA extracted from PBMCs served as the sequencing template. The same specimen was also included in a second study, on T cells in Graves' hyperthyroidism and ophthalmopathy.

The sample was peripheral blood mononuclear cells (PBMCs), taken at new diagnosis, from a patient treated with antithyroid drugs. These receptors came from a man aged 25-45 years with Graves disease.

Regarding this clonotype: One base separates it from a far larger clone, so it is likely a read error. This chain connects TRBV28 to TRBJ2-3; D tentatively reads TRBD1 or TRBD2 (5 bases each). The DNA end favors TRBJ2-5, so the J call may be wrong. The CDR3 extends over 14 amino acids. The germline gives CDR1 MDHEN, CDR2 SYDVKM. The CDR3 region is CASSLGDAVGTQYF. CDR3 in DNA: TGTGCCAGCAGTTTAGGGGACGCCGTGGGGACCCAGTACTTC.

The table lists this clonotype with many counts. The chain carries TRBV24-1 and TRBJ2-3; 9 positions agree with TRBD2. The V and J ends lost 4 bases and 3 bases, in that order; junction bases with no gene match: 10. The CDR3 extends over 17 amino acids. Germline V gene sequence: CDR1 KGHDR, CDR2 SFDVKD. CDR3 sequence (DNA): TGTGCCACCAGTGAAGATATAGCGGGAGAAAAGACAGATACGCAGTATTTT. This sequence encodes CATSEDIAGEKTDTQYF.

Ten or more counts support this clonotype. The CDR3 loop is CASSLRPGGYTF. DNA for the CDR3: TGTGCCAGCAGTTTACGGCCCGGTGGCTACACCTTC. This sequence joins TRBV12-3 or TRBV12-4 and TRBJ1-2; no clear D. Trimming took off 2 bases at V and 7 bases at J, with 8 bases between the two ends. The CDR3 totals 12 residues.

The chain has TRBV3-1 and TRBJ1-4; D not certain. This CDR3 has 15 residues. V was pared by 1 base and J by 4 bases, with 10 bases between. CDR1 is LGHDT, CDR2 YNNKEL, per germline (reference sequence). The CDR3 DNA reads as TGTGCCAGCAGCCAAGTTTCAGTCTATAATGAAAAACTGTTTTTT. The encoded protein is CASSQVSVYNEKLFF.

The chain links TRBV18 to TRBJ1-5; tentatively, D is TRBD1 (5 bases). With 3 bases removed from V and 2 bases from J, the gap between germline ends came to 11 bases. The CDR3 is 15 amino acids. Germline CDR1 KGHSH, CDR2 LQKENI. The CDR3 loop reads CASSPRGIGNQPQHF. CDR3 bases: TGTGCCAGCTCACCCCGGGGGATTGGCAATCAGCCCCAGCATTTT.

The CDR3 loop reads CASSPVVSGSVEQYF. The CDR3 DNA follows: TGCGCCAGCAGCCCCGTTGTTAGCGGGAGCGTCGAGCAGTACTTC. This chain joins TRBV5-1 and TRBJ2-7; 9 nucleotides line up with TRBD2. After removal of 4 bases from V and 6 bases from J, the junction contained 11 bases not matched to a gene. Germline assignment: CDR1 SGHRS and CDR2 YFSETQ. This CDR3 comprises 15 residues.

The chain is built from TRBV5-1 and TRBJ2-2; D is perhaps TRBD2 (5 bases). CDR1 and CDR2 from the germline V gene are SGHRS and YFSETQ. This CDR3 is built from 14 residues. V dropped 4 bases and J dropped 5 bases, with 12 bases sitting between them. CDR3 amino acids: CASSPSGRTGELFF. In DNA form, the CDR3 reads TGCGCCAGCAGCCCCAGCGGTAGGACCGGGGAGCTGTTTTTT.

The CDR3: CASSSGTSAPEQFF. The CDR3 DNA reads TGTGCCAGCAGCTCCGGGACTAGTGCCCCGGAGCAGTTCTTC. The V and J genes are TRBV3-1 and TRBJ2-1; 8 bases are a match to TRBD2. V lost 5 bases, J lost 10 bases, and 10 bases stayed unmatched. CDR3 length: 14 amino acids. CDR1 is LGHDT and CDR2 is YNNKEL in the germline V gene (reference sequence).

This clonotype was recorded many times. The V and J genes are TRBV5-1 and TRBJ2-1; 8 bases are shared with TRBD2. J gave up 3 bases and V 4 bases, and 6 bases lay outside the gene matches. CDR1 and CDR2 (germline): SGHRS, YFSETQ. The CDR3 extends over 15 amino acids. The DNA for the CDR3 is TGCGCCAGCAGCCCCCGGGGGGGCTACTACAATGAGCAGTTCTTC. Protein product: CASSPRGGYYNEQFF.

This clonotype showed up just a few times. The gene calls are TRBV20-1 and TRBJ2-7, with TRBD2 matching 9 bases. The CDR3 loop spans 13 amino acids. The germline gives CDR1 DFQATT, CDR2 SNEGSKA (reference sequence). With V trimmed by 3 bases and J by 4 bases, 4 bases remained unmatched. CDR3 coding DNA: TGCAGTGCTAGCTGGACTAGCGAGTACGAGCAGTACTTC. Protein product: CSASWTSEYEQYF.

This clonotype was counted at least ten times. The CDR3: CASSPGTPPNEQFF. CDR3 DNA sequence: TGTGCCAGCAGTCCAGGGACGCCGCCCAATGAGCAGTTCTTC. J is TRBJ2-1 and V is TRBV6-2 or TRBV6-3; D could derive from TRBD1 or TRBD2 (5 bases each). CDR1 and CDR2 (germline): MNHEY, SVGEGT. The CDR3 sequence is 14 residues long. V was cut by 5 bases and J by 6 bases, with 14 bases left in between.